Below are 23 T cell receptor beta chains sequenced from a single sample in a study of blood T cells in healthy people across ages. Using a J-beta primer mix together with a sample-barcoded 5' primer, a second PCR was run for about 6 to 12 cycles. MiXCR was run by TCRdb on the 5' RACE reads, yielding one entry per CDR3 protein. The sample contains fewer than 2,000,000 distinct CDR3 sequences, around 42% of which appear only once. The sequencing sample was made of blood. The origin of the receptors is a human donor in good health.

Worth noting for this clonotype: A much bigger clone sits one base away, suggesting this may be a read error. This chain links TRBV29-1 with TRBJ1-2, with D uncertain. From germline, CDR1 is SQVTM and CDR2 ANQGSEA. Trimming removed 7 bases at V and 4 bases at J, with 13 bases between. The length of the CDR3 is 12 residues. This CDR3 reads CSGGHDTYGYTF. The CDR3 DNA follows: TGCAGCGGTGGTCATGACACCTATGGCTACACCTTC. The full variable domain, completed using reference TRBV29-1 and TRBJ1-2, is SAVISQKPSRDICQRGTSLTIQCQVDSQVTMMFWYRQQPGQSLTLIATANQGSEATYESGFVIDKFPISRPNLTFSTLTVSNMSPEDSSIYLCSGGHDTYGYTFGSGTRLTVV.

The V call is TRBV7-8, the J call TRBJ2-1; D not certain. The CDR3 has 12 residues. The V and J ends lost 5 bases and 10 bases respectively, with 12 bases between them. CDR1 is SGHVS and CDR2 is FQNEAQ in the germline V gene. The CDR3 DNA follows: TGTGCCAGCAGCCCCGTTGGCACGGAGCAGTTCTTC. It specifies CASSPVGTEQFF.

This sequence joins TRBV20-1 and TRBJ1-5, with D maybe TRBD1 (5 bases). V was clipped by 5 bases and J by 2 bases, with 13 bases between them. Germline V gene data show CDR1 as DFQATT and CDR2 as SNEGSKA (reference sequence). CDR3 length: 14 amino acids. The CDR3 loop is CSAPGTGGNQPQHF. CDR3 DNA sequence: TGCAGTGCTCCAGGGACCGGCGGCAATCAGCCCCAGCATTTT.

V gene TRBV5-1 combines with J gene TRBJ2-7; TRBD2 aligns across 7 bases. Germline V gives CDR1 SGHRS, CDR2 YFSETQ. The CDR3 sequence is 13 residues long. The ends lost 6 bases at V and 5 bases at J; junction bases unmatched: 8. In nucleotides, the CDR3 is TGCGCCAGCAACCCGACCGGGGGGAACGAGCAGTACTTC. It is translated as CASNPTGGNEQYF.

Of note for this clonotype: The junction differs from germline at one of its ends, possibly a read error. J is TRBJ1-1 and V is TRBV9; TRBD1 matches 12 bases. This CDR3 comprises 15 residues. The germline V gene encodes CDR1 SGDLS and CDR2 YYNGEE. The CDR3 sequence is CAGSRDRGHNTEAFF. The CDR3 nucleotides are TGTGCCGGCAGCCGGGACAGGGGGCATAACACTGAAGCTTTCTTT.

This clonotype was counted many times. This sequence joins TRBV7-9 and TRBJ2-5; TRBD1 aligns across 11 bases. CDR1 is SEHNR and CDR2 is FQNEAQ in the germline V gene (reference sequence). The CDR3 extends over 14 amino acids. V lost 4 bases and J lost 3; bases outside the gene matches: 1. CDR3 sequence: CASSWTGGEETQYF. The CDR3, as DNA: TGTGCCAGCAGCTGGACAGGGGGCGAAGAGACCCAGTACTTC.

This clonotype was counted only a few times. The chain uses TRBV5-1 and TRBJ2-3; D is unclear. V dropped 0 bases and J dropped 2 bases, with 7 bases sitting between them. The CDR3 contains 14 residues. Germline-derived CDR1 and CDR2 are SGHRS and YFSETQ. The CDR3 loop is CASSLASYTDTQYF. DNA for the CDR3: TGCGCCAGCAGCTTGGCCTCATACACAGATACGCAGTATTTT.

This clonotype was counted ten times or more. The chain combines TRBV20-1 with TRBJ1-2, with D hard to call. The CDR3 runs to 12 residues. V lost 0 bases to trimming and J lost 3 bases, with 5 bases between them. Germline V lookup: CDR1 DFQATT, CDR2 SNEGSKA (reference sequence). The CDR3, as DNA: TGCAGTGCTAGAGACGGAGACTATGGCTACACCTTC. It translates to CSARDGDYGYTF.

In the case of this clonotype: This may be a read error, as it is one base from a much larger clone. The rearrangement joins TRBV7-2 to TRBJ2-5; tentative D call: TRBD2 (5 bases). The end of the DNA fits TRBJ2-7 better, so the J call may be wrong. Looked up from germline, CDR1 is SGHTA and CDR2 is FQGNSA. This CDR3 comprises 15 residues. CDR3 sequence reads: CASSLGYGEFGEQYF. In nucleotides, the CDR3 is TGTGCCAGCAGCTTAGGGTACGGGGAGTTTGGCGAGCAGTACTTC.

The rearrangement uses TRBV20-1 and TRBJ2-2; the D gene is possibly TRBD2 (5 bases). Germline CDR1 is DFQATT and CDR2 is SNEGSKA (reference sequence). V was shortened by 3 bases and J by 5 bases, with 13 bases between the two germline ends. This CDR3 contains 14 residues. The chain's CDR3 is CSARALEQTGELFF. The DNA for the CDR3 is TGCAGTGCTAGGGCACTAGAACAGACCGGGGAGCTGTTTTTT.

Of note for this clonotype: One junction end does not reproduce the germline sequence, and a read error may be involved. The chain employs TRBV4-3 and TRBJ1-2, with D possibly being TRBD1 (6 bases). Germline loops: CDR1 LGHNA, CDR2 YSLEER. CDR3 length equals 15 residues. This chain's CDR3 is CACSQDFTGAYGYTF. The CDR3 DNA follows: TGCGCCTGCAGCCAAGATTTTACGGGGGCCTATGGCTACACCTTC.

The V and J genes are TRBV20-1 and TRBJ1-5; D might be TRBD1 (6 bases). The CDR3 consists of 13 residues. In germline, CDR1 is DFQATT, CDR2 SNEGSKA (reference sequence). The V end lost 3 bases, the J end lost 4 bases, and 10 bases lay between the germline ends. The DNA for the CDR3 is TGCAGTGCTAGCAAGACAGGAAATCAGCCCCAGCATTTT. This gives the protein CSASKTGNQPQHF.

V is TRBV7-2 and J is TRBJ2-5; 11 bases line up with TRBD2. The CDR3 has 13 residues. Germline V lookup: CDR1 SGHTA, CDR2 FQGNSA. V trimming: 3 bases; J trimming: 13 bases; junction bases outside the gene matches: 7. CDR3 nucleotide sequence: TGTGCCAGCAGCTTCTACCTCGGACTAGCGGGGTACTTC. Translated: CASSFYLGLAGYF.

In this sample, this clonotype turned up many times. This chain uses TRBV4-3 with TRBJ1-2, with no clear D. Germline CDR1 LGHNA, CDR2 YSLEER. The CDR3 has 14 residues. The V end lost 0 bases, the J end lost 3 bases, and 8 bases lay between the germline ends. The CDR3 spells CASSQDGRDYGYTF. The CDR3, as DNA: TGCGCCAGCAGCCAAGATGGGAGGGACTATGGCTACACCTTC.

This sequence joins TRBV3-1 and TRBJ2-5; possibly TRBD2 for D (6 bases). V was trimmed by 5 bases and J by 5 bases, leaving 18 bases between them. The CDR3 runs to 15 residues. Germline V CDR1 and CDR2: LGHDT, YNNKEL (reference sequence). CDR3 nucleotides: TGTGCCAGCAGCGACGGAGGGACGGGGCGGGAGACCCAGTACTTC. This encodes CASSDGGTGRETQYF.

V usage is TRBV3-1 and J usage is TRBJ2-7; D is possibly TRBD1 (6 bases). The CDR3 contains 13 residues. V was pared by 4 bases and J by 7 bases, with 14 bases between. Germline V gene data show CDR1 as LGHDT and CDR2 as YNNKEL (reference sequence). The CDR3 DNA is TGTGCCAGCAGCCGGAAAAGACAGGAAGAGCAGTACTTC. Translating it yields CASSRKRQEEQYF.

V gene TRBV19 combines with J gene TRBJ1-2; D is uncertain. Trimming took off 6 bases at V and 7 bases at J, with 15 bases between the two ends. There are 13 residues in the CDR3. Germline CDR1 reads LNHDA; CDR2 reads SQIVND (reference sequence). The CDR3 reads CASSLVVPVGYTF. The CDR3 DNA follows: TGTGCCAGTAGCCTGGTAGTACCGGTTGGCTACACCTTC.

In DNA, the CDR3 is TGTGCCAGCAGCGATGGACCTAATTCACCCCTCCACTTT. Amino acid sequence: CASSDGPNSPLHF. V usage is TRBV12-3 or TRBV12-4 and J usage is TRBJ1-6; D gene uncertain. Trimming cost V 6 bases and J 6 bases, with 9 bases left between them. The CDR3 is 13 residues long.

A word on this clonotype: It may be a read error: a sequence one base away is much more abundant. The chain combines TRBV12-3 or TRBV12-4 with TRBJ2-2, with 11 bases matching TRBD1. The CDR3 totals 17 residues. Written as DNA, the CDR3 is TGTGCCAGCAGTTCCAGGCAGGGACAGGGGGGCACCGGGGAGCGGTTTTTT. This translates into CASSSRQGQGGTGERFF.

This clonotype was recorded a few times. The chain carries TRBV6-5 and TRBJ2-3; D is possibly TRBD2 (6 bases). CDR3 length: 17 amino acids. Germline V gene sequence: CDR1 MNHEY, CDR2 SVGAGI. V was shortened by 5 bases and J by 4 bases, with 22 bases between the two germline ends. The CDR3 region is CASSHTPQGLWADTQYF. The DNA of the CDR3 is TGTGCCAGCAGTCACACACCCCAGGGACTGTGGGCAGATACGCAGTATTTT.

The sample holds one count of this clonotype. The chain carries TRBV4-2 and TRBJ2-7; D is undetermined. With 4 bases removed from V and 5 bases from J, the gap between germline ends came to 12 bases. This CDR3 comprises 13 residues. Germline V gene sequence: CDR1 LGHNA, CDR2 YNFKEQ. CDR3 nucleotide sequence: TGTGCCAGCAGCCCCTCGAGGAGCCACGAGCAGTACTTC. Translation gives CASSPSRSHEQYF.

The chain combines TRBV29-1 with TRBJ1-1; D ambiguous. V was shortened by 3 bases and J by 0 bases, with 11 bases between the two germline ends. Germline assignment: CDR1 SQVTM and CDR2 ANQGSEA. The CDR3 has 14 residues. Here the CDR3 DNA reads TGCAGCGTTGAGGGGAAGGGCCTGAACACTGAAGCTTTCTTT. This encodes CSVEGKGLNTEAFF.

The V call is TRBV5-1, the J call TRBJ2-1, with D perhaps matching TRBD2 (7 bases). Per the germline V gene, CDR1 is SGHRS and CDR2 is YFSETQ. This CDR3 is 14 amino acids long. Deletions cut 0 bases from V and 8 bases from J, with 12 bases between. The CDR3 region has the DNA TGCGCCAGCAGCTTGGTTGGGGGGGCGGATGAGCAGTTCTTC. Translated: CASSLVGGADEQFF.